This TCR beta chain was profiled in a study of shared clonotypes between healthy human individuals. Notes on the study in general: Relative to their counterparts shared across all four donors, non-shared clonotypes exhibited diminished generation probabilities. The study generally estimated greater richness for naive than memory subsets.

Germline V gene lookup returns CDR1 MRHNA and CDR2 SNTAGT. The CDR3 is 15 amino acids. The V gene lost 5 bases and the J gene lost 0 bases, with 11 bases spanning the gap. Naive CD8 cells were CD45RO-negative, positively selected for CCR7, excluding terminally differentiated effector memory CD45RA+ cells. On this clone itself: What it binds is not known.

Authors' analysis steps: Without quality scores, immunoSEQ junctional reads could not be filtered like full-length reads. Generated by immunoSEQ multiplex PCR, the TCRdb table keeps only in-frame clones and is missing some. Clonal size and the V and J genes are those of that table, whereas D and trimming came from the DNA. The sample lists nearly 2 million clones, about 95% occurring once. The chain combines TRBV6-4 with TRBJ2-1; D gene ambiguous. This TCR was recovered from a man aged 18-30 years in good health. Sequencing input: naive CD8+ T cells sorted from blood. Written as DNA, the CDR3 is TGTGCCAGCAGTCCGACTCCTACCTCCTACAATGAGCAGTTCTTC. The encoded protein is CASSPTPTSYNEQFF.